This TCR beta chain derives from a study of cytomegalovirus exposure and HLA in healthy donors. This CDR3 is built from 15 residues. Per the germline V gene, CDR1 is SEHNR and CDR2 is FQNEAQ (reference sequence). After removal of 5 bases from V and 8 bases from J, the junction contained 9 bases not matched to a gene. The repertoire was sequenced with immunoSEQ multiplex PCR; TCRdb's copy has only in-frame clones and lacks some. The sample shows about 360,000 clones, 80% to 90% of them seen only once. This rearrangement joins TRBV7-9 to TRBJ2-1; 10 bases fit TRBD2. The sequenced sample consisted of PBMCs. This TCR came from a woman aged 18-35 years in good health and CMV-seronegative. The chain's CDR3 is CASSKASGRSHEQFF. In DNA, the CDR3 is TGTGCCAGCAGCAAGGCTAGCGGGAGATCCCATGAGCAGTTCTTC.